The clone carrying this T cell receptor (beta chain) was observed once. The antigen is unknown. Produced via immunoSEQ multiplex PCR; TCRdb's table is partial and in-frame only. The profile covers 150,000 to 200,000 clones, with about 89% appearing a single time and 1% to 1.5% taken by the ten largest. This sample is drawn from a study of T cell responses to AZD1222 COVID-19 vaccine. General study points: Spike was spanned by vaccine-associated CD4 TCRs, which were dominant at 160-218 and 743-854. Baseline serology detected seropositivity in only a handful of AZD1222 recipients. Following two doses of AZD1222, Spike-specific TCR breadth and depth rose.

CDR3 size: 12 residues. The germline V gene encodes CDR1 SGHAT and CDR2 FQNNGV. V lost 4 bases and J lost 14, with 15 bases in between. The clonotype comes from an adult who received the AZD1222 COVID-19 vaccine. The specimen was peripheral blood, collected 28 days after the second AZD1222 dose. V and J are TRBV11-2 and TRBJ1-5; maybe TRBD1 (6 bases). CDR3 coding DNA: TGTGCCAGCAGCTCCTCCCAGGGGCCAAAGCATTTT. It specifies CASSSSQGPKHF.